These 11 T cell receptor beta chains were all obtained from the same sample, sequenced in a study of vaccination and CD4 T cells after COVID-19. Their target antigens are unknown. The sample's treatment: roughly 10-day PBMC culture with coronavirus spike peptide pools or control peptides (ViraFEST assay). Cultured CD4+ T-cell DNA underwent Oncomine TCR Beta short-read sequencing. TCRdb redid the calling of the PCR reads with MiXCR, one entry per CDR3 protein. The repertoire holds about 9,500 distinct CDR3 sequences, approximately 67% seen once, with approximately 9% in the top ten. The starting material was CD4+ T cells from blood, cultured in vitro, obtained before SARS-CoV-2 vaccination. The source of these receptors is a human donor who had recovered from COVID-19.

V is TRBV2 and J is TRBJ2-2; D possibly uses TRBD1 or TRBD2 (5 bases each). This CDR3 is built from 14 residues. V was cut by 6 bases and J by 6 bases, with 14 bases left in between. Looked up from germline, CDR1 is SNHLY and CDR2 is FYNNEI. The CDR3 is CASSPREKSGELFF. CDR3 nucleotide sequence: TGTGCCAGCAGCCCCAGGGAGAAGTCCGGGGAGCTGTTTTTT.

V usage is TRBV20-1 and J usage is TRBJ2-5, with a possible D match to TRBD2 (5 bases). In germline, CDR1 is DFQATT, CDR2 SNEGSKA (reference sequence). The CDR3 is made up of 12 amino acids. V was shortened by 7 bases and J by 4 bases, with 13 bases between the two germline ends. The CDR3 sequence: CSGRAEGETQYF. CDR3 in DNA: TGCAGTGGAAGGGCAGAGGGAGAGACCCAGTACTTC.

This clonotype was found a few times. V is TRBV7-2 and J is TRBJ1-6; D uncertain. This CDR3 is 14 amino acids long. V was cut by 1 base and J by 6 bases, with 7 bases left in between. Germline CDR1 SGHTA, CDR2 FQGNSA. DNA of the CDR3: TGTGCCAGCAGCTTAGGTCTGCTTAATTCACCCCTCCACTTT. The encoded protein is CASSLGLLNSPLHF.

This clonotype has a single count. The V and J genes are TRBV20-1 and TRBJ1-5, with D uncertain. The V end was cut by 6 bases, the J end by 5 bases, with 11 bases between. Germline CDR1 is DFQATT and CDR2 is SNEGSKA (reference sequence). The CDR3 has 12 amino acids. Written as DNA, the CDR3 is TGCAGTGCAGGACGGAAGGATCAGCCCCAGCATTTT. Protein product: CSAGRKDQPQHF.

The chain links TRBV11-2 to TRBJ1-6, with D unclear. This CDR3 contains 14 residues. CDR1 SGHAT and CDR2 FQNNGV come from the germline V gene. V was pared by 1 base and J by 7 bases, with 8 bases between. The CDR3 DNA follows: TGTGCCAGCAGCTTAGTTTTGGGGAATTCACCCCTCCACTTT. Protein sequence: CASSLVLGNSPLHF.

The rearrangement uses TRBV20-1 and TRBJ2-7, with 7 bases identical to TRBD1. The germline CDR1 and CDR2 sequences are DFQATT and SNEGSKA (reference sequence). V lost 3 bases, J lost 1 base, and 3 bases stayed unmatched. The CDR3 covers 13 residues. The CDR3 sequence: CSARTGSSYEQYF. The DNA for the CDR3 is TGCAGTGCTAGGACAGGGTCTTCCTACGAGCAGTACTTC.

CDR3 protein: CASSYFQGGKTQYF. The DNA for the CDR3 is TGTGCCAGCAGTTATTTTCAGGGGGGGAAGACCCAGTACTTC. The V and J genes are TRBV6-2 or TRBV6-3 and TRBJ2-5; the D gene could be TRBD1 or TRBD2 (7 bases each). Trimming pared 3 bases from V and 6 bases from J, leaving 14 bases between. Per the germline V gene, CDR1 is MNHEY and CDR2 is SVGEGT. The CDR3 totals 14 residues.

The chain recombines TRBV28 with TRBJ2-3; TRBD2 agrees at 8 bases. CDR1 is MDHEN and CDR2 is SYDVKM in the germline V gene. After removal of 7 bases from V and 7 bases from J, the junction contained 10 bases not matched to a gene. The CDR3 spans 14 residues. The CDR3 DNA is TGTGCCAGCATGGCTGCGGGAGGAAAATATACGCAGTATTTT. Translated: CASMAAGGKYTQYF.

This chain joins TRBV27 and TRBJ2-6, with 9 bases fitting TRBD2. The CDR3 totals 19 residues. After removal of 7 bases from V and 0 bases from J, the junction contained 13 bases not matched to a gene. Germline V gene sequence: CDR1 MNHEY, CDR2 SMNVEV (reference sequence). CDR3 residues: CASKRAGGPGRSGANVLTF. The CDR3, as DNA: TGTGCCAGCAAGAGGGCGGGAGGGCCTGGTCGCTCTGGGGCCAACGTCCTGACTTTC.

V gene TRBV6-2 or TRBV6-3 combines with J gene TRBJ2-2; no definite D call. V was pared by 6 bases and J by 0 bases, with 11 bases between. CDR1 is MNHEY, CDR2 SVGEGT, per germline. This CDR3 has 15 residues. CDR3 nucleotides: TGTGCCAGCAGGCGACTGACGCCGAACACCGGGGAGCTGTTTTTT. This sequence encodes CASRRLTPNTGELFF.

The chain uses TRBV19 and TRBJ2-1; 8 positions agree with TRBD2. The length of the CDR3 is 14 residues. CDR1 and CDR2 (germline): LNHDA, SQIVND (reference sequence). With V trimmed by 2 bases and J by 8 bases, 5 bases remained unmatched. CDR3 region: CASSISGSRDEQFF. The CDR3 bases are TGTGCCAGTAGTATAAGCGGGAGTAGGGATGAGCAGTTCTTC.